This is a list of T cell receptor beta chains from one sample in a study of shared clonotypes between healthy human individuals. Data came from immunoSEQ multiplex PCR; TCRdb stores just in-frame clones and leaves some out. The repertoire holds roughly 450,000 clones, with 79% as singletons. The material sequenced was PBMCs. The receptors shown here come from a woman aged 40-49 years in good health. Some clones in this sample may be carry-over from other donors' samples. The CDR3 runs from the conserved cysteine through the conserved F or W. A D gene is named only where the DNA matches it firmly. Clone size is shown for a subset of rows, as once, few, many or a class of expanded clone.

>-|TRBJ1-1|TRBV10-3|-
TGTGCCATCAGTGAGTCGGAAGGGACTGAAGCTTTCTTT
CAISESEGTEAFF
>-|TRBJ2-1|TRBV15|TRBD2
TGTGCCACCAGCAGAGGGGTCCTAGCGGGCCACTACAATGAGCAGTTCTTC
CATSRGVLAGHYNEQFF
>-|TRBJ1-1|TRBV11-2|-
TGTGCCAGCAGCTTAGAGGGAGGGACTGAAGCTTTCTTT
CASSLEGGTEAFF
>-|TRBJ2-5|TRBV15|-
TGTGCCACCAGCACCGACAGGGCGGGGGAGACCCAGTACTTC
CATSTDRAGETQYF
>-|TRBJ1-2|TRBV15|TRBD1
TGTGCCACCAGCATGGGACAGGGCCTTGGCTACACCTTC
CATSMGQGLGYTF
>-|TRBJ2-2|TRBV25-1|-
TGTGCCAGCAGTGAACGAGGCAGGGGTTCCGCCGGGGAGCTGTTTTTT
CASSERGRGSAGELFF
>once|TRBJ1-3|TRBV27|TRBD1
TGTGCCAGCAGTTTGTCGACCGACAGGGGGCCTTTCGGAAACACCATATATTTT
CASSLSTDRGPFGNTIYF
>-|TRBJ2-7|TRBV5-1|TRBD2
TGCGCCAGCAGCTTGGGGCTAGCGGGGGCGTACGAGCAGTACTTC
CASSLGLAGAYEQYF
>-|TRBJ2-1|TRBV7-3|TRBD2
TGTGCCAGCAGCTCCCTGGGGCTAGCGGGAGGGCCGGTTGAGCAGTTCTTC
CASSSLGLAGGPVEQFF
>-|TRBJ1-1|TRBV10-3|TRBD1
TGTGCCAGCCAGGAGGGGGCCCGGAACACTGAAGCTTTCTTT
CASQEGARNTEAFF
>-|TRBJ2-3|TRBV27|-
TGTGCCAGCAGTTGGGGGCGAATATCCCGCACAGATACGCAGTATTTT
CASSWGRISRTDTQYF
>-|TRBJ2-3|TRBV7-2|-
TGTGCCAGCAGCCTCCGGGGATCGACAGATACGCAGTATTTT
CASSLRGSTDTQYF
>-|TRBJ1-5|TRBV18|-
TGTGCCAGCTCACCAGGGGGAATTGGCCAGCCCCAGCATTTT
CASSPGGIGQPQHF
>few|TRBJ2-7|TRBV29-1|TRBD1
TGCAGCGCTACGACAGGGAGTTTCTCCTACGAGCAGTACTTC
CSATTGSFSYEQYF
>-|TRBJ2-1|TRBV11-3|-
TGTGCCAGCAGCTTAGGGACGGGAGTAGGAAATGAGCAGTTCTTC
CASSLGTGVGNEQFF
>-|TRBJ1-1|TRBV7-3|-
TGTGCCAGCAGCCCCCGGATGGAGAACACTGAAGCTTTCTTT
CASSPRMENTEAFF
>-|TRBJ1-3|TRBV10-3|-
TGTGCCATCAGTGAGGGACACCGAAACACCATATATTTT
CAISEGHRNTIYF
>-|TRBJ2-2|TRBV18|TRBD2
TGTGCCAGCTCCGCCCGGCGGGGGGAGAACACCGGGGAGCTGTTTTTT
CASSARRGENTGELFF
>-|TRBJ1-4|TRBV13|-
TGTGCCAGCAGCTCCCGGGACATCGGTGAAAAACTGTTTTTT
CASSSRDIGEKLFF
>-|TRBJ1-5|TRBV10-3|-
TGTGCCATCAGGGGGACGGAAAATCAGCCCCAGCATTTT
CAIRGTENQPQHF
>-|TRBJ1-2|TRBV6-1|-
TGTGCCAGCAGCGACGGACCGATAGCTAACTATGGCTACACCTTC
CASSDGPIANYGYTF
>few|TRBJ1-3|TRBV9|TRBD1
TGTGCCAGCAGCGCGGAAACAGGGGCCGGAAACACCATATATTTT
CASSAETGAGNTIYF